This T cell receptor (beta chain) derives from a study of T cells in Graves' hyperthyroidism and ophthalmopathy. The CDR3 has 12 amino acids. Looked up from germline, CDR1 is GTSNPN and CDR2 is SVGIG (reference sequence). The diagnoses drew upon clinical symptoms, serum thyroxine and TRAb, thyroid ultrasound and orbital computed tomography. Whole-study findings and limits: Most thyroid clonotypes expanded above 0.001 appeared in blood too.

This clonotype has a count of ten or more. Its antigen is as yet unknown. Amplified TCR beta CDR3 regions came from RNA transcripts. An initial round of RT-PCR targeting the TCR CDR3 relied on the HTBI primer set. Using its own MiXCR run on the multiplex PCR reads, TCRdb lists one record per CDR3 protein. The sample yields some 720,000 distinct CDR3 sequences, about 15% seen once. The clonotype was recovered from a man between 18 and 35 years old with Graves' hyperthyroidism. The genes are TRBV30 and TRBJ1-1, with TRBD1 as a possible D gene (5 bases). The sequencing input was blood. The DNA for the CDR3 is TGTGCTGGGGGGGAGGTAGGAACTGAAGCTTTCTTT. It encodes CAGGEVGTEAFF.